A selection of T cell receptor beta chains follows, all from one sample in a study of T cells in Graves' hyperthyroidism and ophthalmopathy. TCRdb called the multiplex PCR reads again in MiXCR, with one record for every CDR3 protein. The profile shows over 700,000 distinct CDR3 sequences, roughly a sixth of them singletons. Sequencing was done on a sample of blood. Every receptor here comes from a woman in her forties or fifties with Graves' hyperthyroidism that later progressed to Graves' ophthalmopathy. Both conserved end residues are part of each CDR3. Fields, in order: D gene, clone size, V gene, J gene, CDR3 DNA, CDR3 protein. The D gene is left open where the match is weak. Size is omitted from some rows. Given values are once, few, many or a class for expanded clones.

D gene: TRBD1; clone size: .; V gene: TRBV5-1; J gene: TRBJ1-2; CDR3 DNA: TGCGCCAGCAGCGAGGGGGGACAGCCGTACTATGGCTACACCTTC; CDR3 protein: CASSEGGQPYYGYTF
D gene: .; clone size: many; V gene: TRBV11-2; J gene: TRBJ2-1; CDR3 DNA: TGTGCCAGCAGCTTATTCGAGTATGAGCAGTTCTTC; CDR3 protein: CASSLFEYEQFF
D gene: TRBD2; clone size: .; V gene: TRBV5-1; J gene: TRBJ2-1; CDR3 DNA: TGCGCCAGCACGACTAGCGGGGTGAACAATGAGCAGTTCTTC; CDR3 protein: CASTTSGVNNEQFF
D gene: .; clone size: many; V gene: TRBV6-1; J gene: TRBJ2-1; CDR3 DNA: TGTGCCAGCACTCTGGAACAGGGGACTAATGAGCAGTTCTTC; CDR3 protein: CASTLEQGTNEQFF
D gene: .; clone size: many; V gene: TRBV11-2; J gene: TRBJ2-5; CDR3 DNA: TGTGCCAGCAGTCAGGACTGGGGGGACCAAGAGACCCAGTACTTC; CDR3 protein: CASSQDWGDQETQYF
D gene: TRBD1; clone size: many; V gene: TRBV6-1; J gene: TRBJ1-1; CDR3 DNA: TGTGCCAGCCTCAGGGGGGTGAACACTGAAGCTTTCTTT; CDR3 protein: CASLRGVNTEAFF
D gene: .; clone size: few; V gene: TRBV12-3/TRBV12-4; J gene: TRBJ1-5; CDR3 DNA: TGTGCCAGCAGCACAAACAGGGAACAGCCCCAGCATTTT; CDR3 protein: CASSTNREQPQHF
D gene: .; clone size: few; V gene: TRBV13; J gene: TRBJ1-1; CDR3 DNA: TGTGCCAGCAGCGGGCAGACAGGAGAAGCTTTCTTT; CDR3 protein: CASSGQTGEAFF
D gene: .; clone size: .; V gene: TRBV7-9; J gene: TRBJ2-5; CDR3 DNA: TGTGCCAGCAGCCAAGGGCTTTGGGCCCAGTACTTC; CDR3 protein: CASSQGLWAQYF
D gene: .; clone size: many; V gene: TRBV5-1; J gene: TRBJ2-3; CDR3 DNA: TGCGCCAGCAGCTTCGGTGGTCCCACAGATACGCAGTATTTT; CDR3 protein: CASSFGGPTDTQYF
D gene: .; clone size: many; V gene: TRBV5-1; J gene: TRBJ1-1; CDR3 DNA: TGCGCCAGCAGTTACGGTACGAACACTGAAGCTTTCTTT; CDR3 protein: CASSYGTNTEAFF
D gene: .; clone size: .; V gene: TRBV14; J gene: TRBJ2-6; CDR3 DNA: TGTGCCAGCAGCCAAGAACTCCGTCCCTCTGGGGCCAACGTCCTGACTTTC; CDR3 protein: CASSQELRPSGANVLTF
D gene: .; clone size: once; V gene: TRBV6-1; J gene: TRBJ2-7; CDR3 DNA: TGTGCCAGCAGAACACAACGCACATCCACCTACGAGCAGTACTTC; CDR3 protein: CASRTQRTSTYEQYF
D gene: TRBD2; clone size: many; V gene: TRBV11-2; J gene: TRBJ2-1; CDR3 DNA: TGTGCCAGCACAGGGGTAGCGGGGTACAATGAGCAGTTCTTC; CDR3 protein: CASTGVAGYNEQFF
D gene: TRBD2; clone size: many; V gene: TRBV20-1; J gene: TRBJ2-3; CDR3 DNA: TGCAGTGCTAGAGATGCGGGGGGCCCAATCCTCACAGATACGCAGTATTTT; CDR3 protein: CSARDAGGPILTDTQYF
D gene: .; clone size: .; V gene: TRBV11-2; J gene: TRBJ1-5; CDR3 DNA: TGTGCCAGCAGCTTCGACAGACTTCAGCCCCAGCATTTT; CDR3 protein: CASSFDRLQPQHF
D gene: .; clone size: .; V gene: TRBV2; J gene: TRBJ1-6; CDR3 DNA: TGTGCCAGCAGTGAATTGGACCTTAGAACTTCACCCCTCCACTTT; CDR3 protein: CASSELDLRTSPLHF
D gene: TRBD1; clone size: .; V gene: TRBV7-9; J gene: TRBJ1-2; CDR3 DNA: TGTGCCAGCAGCTTAGAGACAGGGATCGGCTACACCTTC; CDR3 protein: CASSLETGIGYTF
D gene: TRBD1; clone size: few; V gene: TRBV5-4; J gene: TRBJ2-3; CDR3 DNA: TGTGCCAGCGCCCCTGCTGAGGGGGCGCGCACAGATACGCAGTATTTT; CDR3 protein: CASAPAEGARTDTQYF
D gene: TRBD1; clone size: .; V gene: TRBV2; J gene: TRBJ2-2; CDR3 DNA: TGTGCCAGCAGTCAGGACAGGGAGCCGGTCGGGGAGCTGTTTTTT; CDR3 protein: CASSQDREPVGELFF
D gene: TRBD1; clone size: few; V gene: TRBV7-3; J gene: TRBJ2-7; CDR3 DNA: TGTGCCAGCAGCTTAAAGCTATTCCGGGACAGTACCTACGAGCAGTACTTC; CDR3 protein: CASSLKLFRDSTYEQYF
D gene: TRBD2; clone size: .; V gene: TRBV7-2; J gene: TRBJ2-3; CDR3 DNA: TGTGCCAGCAGCTTAAGGGGAGGGTGGAGAGATACGCAGTATTTT; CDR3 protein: CASSLRGGWRDTQYF
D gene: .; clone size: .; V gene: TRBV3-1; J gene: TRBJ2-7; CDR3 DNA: TGTGCCAGCAGCGAGGTAACGGCAGGAAGCTCCTACGAGCAGTACTTC; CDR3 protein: CASSEVTAGSSYEQYF
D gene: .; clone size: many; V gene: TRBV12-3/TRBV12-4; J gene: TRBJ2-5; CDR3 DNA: TGTGCCAGCAGTTTAAACGAAGAGACCCAGTACTTC; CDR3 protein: CASSLNEETQYF
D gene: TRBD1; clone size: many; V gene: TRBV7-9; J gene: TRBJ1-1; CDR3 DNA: TGTGCCAGCAGCTTAGACGGGACAGGACCGGGGACTGAAGCTTTCTTT; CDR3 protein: CASSLDGTGPGTEAFF
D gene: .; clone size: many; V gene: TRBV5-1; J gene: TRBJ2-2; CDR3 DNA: TGCGCCAGCAGCTTGAACAGGGAGAGCACCGGGGAGCTGTTTTTT; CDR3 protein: CASSLNRESTGELFF
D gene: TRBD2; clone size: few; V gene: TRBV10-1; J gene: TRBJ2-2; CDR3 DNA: TGCGCCAGCAGTGAGTCGATGGCGGGAGAGAACACCGGGGAGCTGTTTTTT; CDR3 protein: CASSESMAGENTGELFF
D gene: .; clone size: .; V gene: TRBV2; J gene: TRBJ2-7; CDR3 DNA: TGTGCCAGCAGGGACAACTACGAGCAGTACTTC; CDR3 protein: CASRDNYEQYF
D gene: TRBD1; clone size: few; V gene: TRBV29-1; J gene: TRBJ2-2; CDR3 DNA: TGCAGCGTTATGGGACAGGGCTCCGGGGAGCTGTTTTTT; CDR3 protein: CSVMGQGSGELFF
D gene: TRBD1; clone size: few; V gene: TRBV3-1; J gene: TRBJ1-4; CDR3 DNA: TGTGCCAGCAGCCGTCGACAGGGTAACGATGAAAAACTGTTTTTT; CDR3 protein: CASSRRQGNDEKLFF
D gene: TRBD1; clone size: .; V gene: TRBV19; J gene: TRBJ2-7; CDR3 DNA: TGTGCCAGTAGTCCCACTGGGACAGGGGGTTCCTACGAGCAGTACTTC; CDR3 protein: CASSPTGTGGSYEQYF